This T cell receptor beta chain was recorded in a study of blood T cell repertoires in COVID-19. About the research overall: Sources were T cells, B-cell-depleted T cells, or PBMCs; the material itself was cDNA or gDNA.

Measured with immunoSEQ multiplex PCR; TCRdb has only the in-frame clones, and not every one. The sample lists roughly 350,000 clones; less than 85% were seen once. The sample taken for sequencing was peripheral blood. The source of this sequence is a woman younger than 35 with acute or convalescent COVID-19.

CDR3 sequence: CASRQGEGLRTDTQYF. The CDR3 DNA is TGTGCCAGCAGGCAGGGGGAAGGTTTGCGCACAGATACGCAGTATTTT. The V and J genes are TRBV28 and TRBJ2-3; 7 bases are a match to TRBD1. V shed 6 bases and J 1 base; nucleotides not matched to a gene: 10. The CDR3 contains 16 residues. The germline V gene encodes CDR1 MDHEN and CDR2 SYDVKM.